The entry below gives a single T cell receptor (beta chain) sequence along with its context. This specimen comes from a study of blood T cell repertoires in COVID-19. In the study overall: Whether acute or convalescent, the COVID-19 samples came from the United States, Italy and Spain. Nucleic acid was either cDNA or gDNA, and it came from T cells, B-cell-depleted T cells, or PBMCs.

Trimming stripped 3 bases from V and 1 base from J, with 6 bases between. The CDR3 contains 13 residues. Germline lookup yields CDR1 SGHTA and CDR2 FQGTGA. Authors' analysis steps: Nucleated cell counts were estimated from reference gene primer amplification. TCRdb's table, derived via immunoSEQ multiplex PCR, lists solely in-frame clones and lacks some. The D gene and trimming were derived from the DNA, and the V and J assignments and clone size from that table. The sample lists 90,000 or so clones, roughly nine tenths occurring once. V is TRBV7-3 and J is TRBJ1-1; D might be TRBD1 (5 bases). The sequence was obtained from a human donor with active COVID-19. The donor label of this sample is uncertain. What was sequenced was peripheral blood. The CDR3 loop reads CASSLTANTEAFF. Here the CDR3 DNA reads TGTGCCAGCAGCTTGACAGCGAACACTGAAGCTTTCTTT.